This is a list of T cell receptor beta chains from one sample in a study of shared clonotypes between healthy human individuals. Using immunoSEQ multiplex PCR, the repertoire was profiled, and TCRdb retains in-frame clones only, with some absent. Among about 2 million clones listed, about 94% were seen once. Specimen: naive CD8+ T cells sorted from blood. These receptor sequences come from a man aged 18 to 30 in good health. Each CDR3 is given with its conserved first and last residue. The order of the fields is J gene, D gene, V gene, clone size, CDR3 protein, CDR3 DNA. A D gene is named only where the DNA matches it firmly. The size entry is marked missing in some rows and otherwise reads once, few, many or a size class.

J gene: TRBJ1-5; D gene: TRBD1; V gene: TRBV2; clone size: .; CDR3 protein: CASSEYRGSNQPQHF; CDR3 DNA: TGTGCCAGCAGTGAATACAGGGGAAGCAATCAGCCCCAGCATTTT
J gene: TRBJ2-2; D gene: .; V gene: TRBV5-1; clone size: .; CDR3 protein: CASSWTAALINTGELFF; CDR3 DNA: TGCGCCAGCAGCTGGACAGCCGCTCTTATAAACACCGGGGAGCTGTTTTTT
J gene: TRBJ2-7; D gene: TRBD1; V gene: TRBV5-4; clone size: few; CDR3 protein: CASSPGTGAYEQYF; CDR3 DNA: TGTGCCAGCAGCCCCGGGACAGGGGCCTACGAGCAGTACTTC
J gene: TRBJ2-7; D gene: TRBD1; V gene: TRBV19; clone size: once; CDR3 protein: CASTQTGGIDYEQYF; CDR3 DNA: TGTGCCAGTACCCAGACAGGGGGAATAGACTACGAGCAGTACTTC
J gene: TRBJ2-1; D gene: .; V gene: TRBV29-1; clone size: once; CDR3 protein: CSVVDFSSYNEQFF; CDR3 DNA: TGCAGCGTTGTAGACTTCAGCTCCTACAATGAGCAGTTCTTC
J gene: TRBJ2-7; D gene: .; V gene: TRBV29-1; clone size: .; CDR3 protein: CSVEEETEGYYEQYF; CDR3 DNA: TGCAGCGTTGAAGAAGAGACAGAGGGGTACTACGAGCAGTACTTC
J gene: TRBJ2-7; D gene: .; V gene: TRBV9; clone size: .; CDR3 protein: CASSQGRPYEQYF; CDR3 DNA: TGTGCCAGCAGCCAGGGGAGGCCCTACGAGCAGTACTTC
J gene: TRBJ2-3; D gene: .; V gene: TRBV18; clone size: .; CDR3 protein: CASSLYPDTQYF; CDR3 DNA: TGTGCCAGCTCACTCTATCCAGATACGCAGTATTTT
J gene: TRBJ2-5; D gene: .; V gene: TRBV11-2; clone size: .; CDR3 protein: CASTYGGWGYQETQYF; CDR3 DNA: TGTGCCAGCACCTATGGAGGGTGGGGGTATCAAGAGACCCAGTACTTC
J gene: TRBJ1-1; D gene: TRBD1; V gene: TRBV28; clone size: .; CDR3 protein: CASSSDRGLNTEAFF; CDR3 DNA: TGTGCCAGCAGTTCGGACAGGGGATTGAACACTGAAGCTTTCTTT
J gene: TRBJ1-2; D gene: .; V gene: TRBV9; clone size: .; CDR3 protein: CASSSAGPYYGYTF; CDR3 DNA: TGTGCCAGCAGCTCGGCAGGACCTTACTATGGCTACACCTTC
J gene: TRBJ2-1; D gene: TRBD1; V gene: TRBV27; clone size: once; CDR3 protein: CASSLTKPTHGTGVFF; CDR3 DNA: TGTGCCAGCAGTTTAACAAAACCTACTCACGGGACAGGGGTGTTCTTC
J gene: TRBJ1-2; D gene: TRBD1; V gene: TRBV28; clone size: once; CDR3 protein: CASSGTGGAGYGYTF; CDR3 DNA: TGTGCCAGCAGTGGGACAGGGGGCGCGGGATATGGCTACACCTTC
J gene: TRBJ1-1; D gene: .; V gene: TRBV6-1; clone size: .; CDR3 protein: CASSELVQDFGDTEAFF; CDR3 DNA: TGTGCCAGCAGTGAACTCGTCCAGGACTTTGGGGACACTGAAGCTTTCTTT
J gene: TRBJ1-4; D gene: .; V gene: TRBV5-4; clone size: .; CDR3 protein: CASSRAGGELFF; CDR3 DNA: TGTGCCAGCAGTCGCGCCGGGGGCGAACTGTTTTTT
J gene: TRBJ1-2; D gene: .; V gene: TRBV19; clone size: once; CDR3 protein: CASSIKDISNYGYTF; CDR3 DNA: TGTGCCAGTAGTATTAAAGACATTTCTAACTATGGCTACACCTTC
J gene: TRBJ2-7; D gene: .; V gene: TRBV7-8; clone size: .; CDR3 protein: CASSSRADKYSSYEQYF; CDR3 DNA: TGTGCCAGCAGCTCCCGCGCCGACAAATACAGCTCCTACGAGCAGTACTTC
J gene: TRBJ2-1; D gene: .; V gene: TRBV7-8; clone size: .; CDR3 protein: CASSSWTGSYNEQFF; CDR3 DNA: TGTGCCAGCAGCTCCTGGACGGGCTCCTACAATGAGCAGTTCTTC
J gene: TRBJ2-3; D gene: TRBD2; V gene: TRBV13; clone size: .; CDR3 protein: CASSLTSGITDTQYF; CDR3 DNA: TGTGCCAGCAGCTTAACTAGCGGAATCACAGATACGCAGTATTTT
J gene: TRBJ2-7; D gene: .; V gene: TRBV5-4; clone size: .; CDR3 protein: CASSRGPYEQYF; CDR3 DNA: TGTGCCAGCAGCAGGGGCCCCTACGAGCAGTACTTC
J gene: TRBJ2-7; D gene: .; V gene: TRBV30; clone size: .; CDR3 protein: CAWSQDTSSYEQYF; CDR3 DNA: TGTGCCTGGAGTCAGGACACGAGCTCCTACGAGCAGTACTTC
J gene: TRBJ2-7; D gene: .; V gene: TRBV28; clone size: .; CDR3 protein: CASRLRGKAYEQYF; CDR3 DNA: TGTGCCAGCAGACTTCGGGGGAAAGCCTACGAGCAGTACTTC
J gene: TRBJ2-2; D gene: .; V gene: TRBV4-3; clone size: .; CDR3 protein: CASSQAALMGELFF; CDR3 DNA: TGCGCCAGCAGCCAAGCTGCTCTCATGGGGGAGCTGTTTTTT
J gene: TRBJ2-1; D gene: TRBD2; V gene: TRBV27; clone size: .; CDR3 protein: CASSLVTSGNNEQFF; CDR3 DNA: TGTGCCAGCAGTTTAGTGACTAGCGGTAACAATGAGCAGTTCTTC
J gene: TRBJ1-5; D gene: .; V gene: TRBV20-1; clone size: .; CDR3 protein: CSAKQGQPQHF; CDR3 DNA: TGCAGTGCTAAACAGGGTCAGCCCCAGCATTTT
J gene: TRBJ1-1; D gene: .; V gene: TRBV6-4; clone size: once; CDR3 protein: CASSPGNTEAFF; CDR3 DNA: TGTGCCAGCAGCCCAGGGAACACTGAAGCTTTCTTT
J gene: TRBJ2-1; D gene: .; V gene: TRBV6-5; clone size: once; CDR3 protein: CASSQPRTSLNEQFF; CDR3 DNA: TGTGCCAGCAGTCAACCTAGGACGTCTCTGAATGAGCAGTTCTTC
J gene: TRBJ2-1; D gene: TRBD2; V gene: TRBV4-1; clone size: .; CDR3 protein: CASSQQSGGPYNEQFF; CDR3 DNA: TGCGCCAGCAGCCAACAGTCGGGAGGTCCTTACAATGAGCAGTTCTTC
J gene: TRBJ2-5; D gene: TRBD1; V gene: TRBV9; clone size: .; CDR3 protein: CASSDPTGTGTKTQYF; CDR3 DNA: TGTGCCAGCAGCGACCCCACGGGGACAGGGACAAAGACCCAGTACTTC
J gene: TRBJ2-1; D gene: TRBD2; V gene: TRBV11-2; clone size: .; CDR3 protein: CASSLLLLAVNEQFF; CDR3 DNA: TGTGCCAGCAGCTTGTTGCTACTAGCGGTGAATGAGCAGTTCTTC
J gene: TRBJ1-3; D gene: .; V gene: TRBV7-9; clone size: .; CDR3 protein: CASSVPPQDSGNTIYF; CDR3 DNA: TGTGCCAGCAGCGTTCCTCCGCAGGACTCTGGAAACACCATATATTTT
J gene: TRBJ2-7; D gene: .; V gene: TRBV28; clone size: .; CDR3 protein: CASSLTRNEQYF; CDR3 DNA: TGTGCCAGCAGCCTAACTAGGAACGAGCAGTACTTC
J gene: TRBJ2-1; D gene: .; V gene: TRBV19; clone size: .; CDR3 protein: CASTGLNRNEQFF; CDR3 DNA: TGTGCCAGTACTGGACTAAACCGGAATGAGCAGTTCTTC
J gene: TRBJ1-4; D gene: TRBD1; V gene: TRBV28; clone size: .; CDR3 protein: CASRGTGDEKLFF; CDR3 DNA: TGTGCCAGCAGGGGGACAGGGGATGAAAAACTGTTTTTT
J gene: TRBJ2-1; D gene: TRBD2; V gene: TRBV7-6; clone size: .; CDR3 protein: CASSPNQGLVGNEQFF; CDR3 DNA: TGTGCCAGCAGCCCCAACCAGGGACTAGTTGGCAATGAGCAGTTCTTC
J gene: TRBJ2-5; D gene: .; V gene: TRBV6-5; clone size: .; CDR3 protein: CASSYSWSNQETQYF; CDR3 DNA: TGTGCCAGCAGTTACTCGTGGAGTAACCAAGAGACCCAGTACTTC
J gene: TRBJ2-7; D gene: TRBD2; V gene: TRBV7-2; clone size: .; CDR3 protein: CASSRTSGPSYEQYF; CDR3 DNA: TGTGCCAGCAGCCGGACTAGCGGGCCCTCCTACGAGCAGTACTTC
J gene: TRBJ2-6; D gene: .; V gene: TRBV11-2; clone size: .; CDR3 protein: CASSSGRVPGANVLTF; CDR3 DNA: TGTGCCAGCAGCTCCGGCAGGGTCCCTGGGGCCAACGTCCTGACTTTC
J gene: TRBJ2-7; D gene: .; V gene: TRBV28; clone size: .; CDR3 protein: CASSGRPYSSYWQYF; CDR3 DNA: TGTGCCAGCAGTGGTCGTCCCTATTCCTCCTACTGGCAGTACTTC
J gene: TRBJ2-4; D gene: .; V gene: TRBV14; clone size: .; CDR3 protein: CASSESGRENIQYF; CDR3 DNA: TGTGCCAGCAGCGAGAGTGGGCGCGAAAACATTCAGTACTTC
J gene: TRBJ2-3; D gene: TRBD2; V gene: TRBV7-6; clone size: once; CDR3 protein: CASSSQGGLAGAPSTDTQYF; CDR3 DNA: TGTGCCAGCAGCTCCCAGGGAGGGCTAGCGGGAGCTCCCTCCACAGATACGCAGTATTTT
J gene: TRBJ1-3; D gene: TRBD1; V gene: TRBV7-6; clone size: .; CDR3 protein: CASSPGTDSGNTIYF; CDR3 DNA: TGTGCCAGCAGCCCCGGGACAGACTCTGGAAACACCATATATTTT
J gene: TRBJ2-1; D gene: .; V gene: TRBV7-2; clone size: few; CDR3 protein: CASSPGLVGNEQFF; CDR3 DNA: TGTGCCAGCAGCCCGGGGCTCGTCGGCAATGAGCAGTTCTTC
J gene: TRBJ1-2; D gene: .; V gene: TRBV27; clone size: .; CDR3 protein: CASSSTRNYGYTF; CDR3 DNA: TGTGCCAGCAGTTCCACAAGAAACTATGGCTACACCTTC
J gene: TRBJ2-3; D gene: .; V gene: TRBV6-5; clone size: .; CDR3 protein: CASGTDTQYF; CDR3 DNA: TGTGCCTCGGGGACAGATACGCAGTATTTT
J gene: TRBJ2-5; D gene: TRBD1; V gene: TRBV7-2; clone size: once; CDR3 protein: CASSERYPGQTQETQYF; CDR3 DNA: TGTGCCAGCAGCGAACGATACCCGGGACAGACGCAAGAGACCCAGTACTTC
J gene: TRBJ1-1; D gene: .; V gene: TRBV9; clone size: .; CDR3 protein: CASSPQTEAFF; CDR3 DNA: TGTGCCAGCAGCCCCCAAACTGAAGCTTTCTTT
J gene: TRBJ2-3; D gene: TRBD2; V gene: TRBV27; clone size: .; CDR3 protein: CASSLGTSALGNTQYF; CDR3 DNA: TGTGCCAGCAGTTTAGGGACTAGCGCCCTTGGTAATACGCAGTATTTT
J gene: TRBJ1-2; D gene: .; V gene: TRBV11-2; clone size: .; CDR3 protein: CASSLDHRQPLAANYGYTF; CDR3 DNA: TGTGCCAGCAGCTTAGATCACCGACAGCCCTTGGCGGCTAACTATGGCTACACCTTC
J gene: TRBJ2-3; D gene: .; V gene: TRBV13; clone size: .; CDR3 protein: CASSSETGRTDTQYF; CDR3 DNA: TGTGCCAGCAGCTCGGAGACAGGACGCACAGATACGCAGTATTTT
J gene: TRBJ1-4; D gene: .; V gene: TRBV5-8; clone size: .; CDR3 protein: CASSDLGEATNEKLFF; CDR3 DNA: TGTGCCAGCAGCGACCTAGGGGAGGCAACTAATGAAAAACTGTTTTTT
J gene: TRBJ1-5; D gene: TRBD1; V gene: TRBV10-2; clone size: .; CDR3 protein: CASRQQGFNQPQHF; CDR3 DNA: TGCGCCAGCAGGCAACAGGGGTTCAATCAGCCCCAGCATTTT
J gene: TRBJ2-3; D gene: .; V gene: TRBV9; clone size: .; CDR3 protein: CASSPGAGKDTQYF; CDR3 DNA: TGTGCCAGCAGCCCCGGGGCAGGGAAAGATACGCAGTATTTT
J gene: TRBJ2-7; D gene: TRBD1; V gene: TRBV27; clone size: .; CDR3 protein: CASSLVGTGSYEQYF; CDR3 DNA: TGTGCCAGCAGTTTAGTCGGGACAGGGTCGTACGAGCAGTACTTC
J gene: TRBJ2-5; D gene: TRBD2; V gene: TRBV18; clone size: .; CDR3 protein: CASSPTSGQETQYF; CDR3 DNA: TGTGCCAGCTCCCCTACTAGCGGGCAAGAGACCCAGTACTTC
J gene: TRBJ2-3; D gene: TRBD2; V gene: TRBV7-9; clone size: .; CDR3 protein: CASSPRPERGNLADTQYF; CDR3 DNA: TGTGCCAGCAGCCCTCGTCCTGAGCGGGGGAACCTGGCAGATACGCAGTATTTT
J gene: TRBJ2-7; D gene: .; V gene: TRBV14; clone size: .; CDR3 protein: CASLYPLWRSFYEQYF; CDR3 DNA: TGTGCCAGCCTCTACCCCCTTTGGCGATCCTTCTACGAGCAGTACTTC
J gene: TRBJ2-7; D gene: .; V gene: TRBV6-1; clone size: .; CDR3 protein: CASSAVSSYEQYF; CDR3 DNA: TGTGCCAGCAGTGCGGTGAGCTCCTACGAGCAGTACTTC
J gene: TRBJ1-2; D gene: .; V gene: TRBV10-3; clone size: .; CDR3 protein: CASDGGSYGYTF; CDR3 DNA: TGTGCCAGCGACGGAGGATCCTATGGCTACACCTTC
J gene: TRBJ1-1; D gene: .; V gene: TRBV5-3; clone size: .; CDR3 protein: CARSLGTNTEAFF; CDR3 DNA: TGTGCCAGAAGCTTGGGTACGAACACTGAAGCTTTCTTT